This TCR beta chain was recovered during a study of vaccination and CD4 T cells after COVID-19. Note on this clonotype: Its antigen remains unknown.

Cultured CD4+ T-cell DNA underwent Oncomine TCR Beta short-read sequencing. TCRdb re-analysed the PCR reads in MiXCR, keeping a single row per CDR3 protein. The repertoire has roughly 14,000 distinct CDR3 sequences, about 53% of them found once; the top ten carry around 9.1%. V lost 6 bases, J lost 10 bases, and 17 bases stayed unmatched. Germline V gene lookup returns CDR1 DFQATT and CDR2 SNEGSKA (reference sequence). This CDR3 has 14 residues. Treatment specified: roughly 11-day PBMC culture with coronavirus spike peptide pools or control peptides (ViraFEST assay). The sequence derives from a human donor who had recovered from COVID-19. The sample was CD4+ T cells from blood, cultured in vitro, taken before SARS-CoV-2 vaccination. The chain couples TRBV20-1 to TRBJ1-1, with 7 bases aligning to TRBD1. CDR3 sequence: CSATHLGGERTAFF. The CDR3 region has the DNA TGCAGTGCGACGCACTTAGGGGGCGAAAGGACAGCTTTCTTT.